This entry concerns a single TCR beta chain. In germline, CDR1 is MNHEY, CDR2 SVGAGI. Between the trimmed V and J ends, which lost 0 bases and 10 bases, there was a span of 13 bases. There are 15 residues in the CDR3. Using a J-beta primer mix together with a sample-barcoded 5' primer, a second PCR was run for roughly 6 to 11 cycles. TCRdb itself ran the 5' RACE reads through MiXCR, one entry per CDR3 protein. The sample shows some 900,000 distinct CDR3 sequences, about 28% of them seen only once. These data belong to a study of blood T cells in healthy people across ages. The J gene is TRBJ1-6, the V gene TRBV6-5, with D possibly matching TRBD1 (6 bases). This TCR came from a woman aged 80 or over in good health. Material: blood. The CDR3 nucleotides are TGTGCCAGCAGTTACTCGATGCGGGGGCAATCACCCCTCCACTTT. This codes for CASSYSMRGQSPLHF.